This T cell receptor beta chain is drawn from a study of T cells after yellow fever vaccination. For TCR, cDNA came from 5'RACE template switching, which added a universal primer site and UMIs. Each CDR3 protein is one row after TCRdb ran MiXCR on the 5' RACE reads. The sample lists a few hundred thousand distinct CDR3 sequences; approximately 8% were seen once. A note on this clonotype: Antigen specificity is unknown.

The germline V and J ends were trimmed by 3 bases and 4 bases, with 16 bases remaining between them. There are 15 residues in the CDR3. Study results and caveats: One caveat is that FACS-sorted repertoires could contain abundant clonotypes contaminating from the bulk population. Peak timing came faster in the weaker secondary response, day 5 versus 15. Post-booster repertoires contained most primary-vaccination clones again (roughly 96% CD4, 85% to 90% CD8).

The sample consisted of PBMCs, taken roughly 46 days after the first yellow fever vaccination. This chain uses TRBV23-1 with TRBJ2-7; D is uncertain. TRBV23-1 is recorded as an ORF, its role being uncertain. The clonotype was recovered from a man younger than 30 who received the YFV17D yellow fever vaccine. CDR3 sequence reads: CASSHQGYGRYEQYV. The CDR3 region has the DNA TGCGCCAGCAGTCATCAAGGATACGGCAGGTACGAGCAGTACGTC.